This record looks at one T cell receptor beta chain sequence and its context. Its antigen remains unknown. These data are taken from a study of OX40 agonist ivuxolimab in advanced cancers. Across the whole study: Treatment of patients was with ivuxolimab, an agonistic anti-OX40 (CD134) antibody. Overall study results and limits: Determination of antigen specificity was not performed for the expanded peripheral T cells.

The data were produced by immunoSEQ multiplex PCR, yet TCRdb's version contains in-frame clones alone and is incomplete. The top ten hold over 8.5% of the sample, which has about 79,000 clones, 90% to 95% seen once. The CDR3 covers 13 residues. Germline V gene sequence: CDR1 MNHEY, CDR2 SVGAGI. Trimming stripped 2 bases from V and 7 bases from J, with 12 bases between. This chain uses TRBV6-5 with TRBJ2-7, with D possibly matching TRBD1 (6 bases). The TCR originated in an adult with an advanced solid tumor such as melanoma, head and neck, liver or kidney cancer. This specimen consisted of CD4+ or CD8+ T cells sorted from blood, obtained in a trial of the OX40 agonist ivuxolimab. This CDR3 reads CASSYDPGVEQYF. CDR3 DNA sequence: TGTGCCAGCAGTTACGACCCAGGGGTTGAGCAGTACTTC.